The next 23 T cell receptor beta chains were all read from a single sample in a study of early T cells in non-severe SARS-CoV-2 infection (dated by TCRdb to the early 2020s). Libraries were made using 5' RACE. Sequencing was performed on a NextSeq 500. TCRdb's own reprocessing of the public reads used fastp at Q25 and MiXCR and kept productive beta chains. Identical CDR3 protein sequences are pooled into one entry, listed with their most common genes and DNA. The sample table shows 100,000 to 130,000 distinct CDR3 sequences, and approximately 12% are seen once. The ten largest clones capture more than 6.5% of the sample. Sequencing was carried out using whole blood. Receptor source: an adult who was a healthcare worker with PCR-confirmed SARS-CoV-2 infection or an uninfected control (not recorded which).

This clonotype was counted only a few times. J is TRBJ2-1 and V is TRBV7-2, with D unresolved. From germline, CDR1 is SGHTA and CDR2 FQGNSA. The CDR3 runs to 15 residues. Deletions cut 8 bases from V and 0 bases from J, with 14 bases between. The CDR3 reads CASSRGRSSYNEQFF. The CDR3, as DNA: TGTGCCAGCTCCAGAGGCAGGAGCTCCTACAATGAGCAGTTCTTC.

This clonotype showed up many times. The gene calls are TRBV28 and TRBJ1-6; D is ambiguous. This CDR3 contains 12 residues. The V end was cut by 6 bases, the J end by 8 bases, with 8 bases between. Germline V gene lookup returns CDR1 MDHEN and CDR2 SYDVKM. The CDR3 DNA is TGTGCCAGCAGGGGATGGGATTCACCCCTCCACTTT. As protein: CASRGWDSPLHF. Full variable domain (missing parts from reference TRBV28 and TRBJ1-6): DVKVTQSSRYLVKRTGEKVFLECVQDMDHENMFWYRQDPGLGLRLIYFSYDVKMKEKGDIPEGYSVSREKKERFSLILESASTNQTSMYLCASRGWDSPLHFGNGTRLTVT.

Concerning this clonotype itself: This sequence may be a read error, since a much larger clone differs from it by one base. The chain joins TRBV14 to TRBJ2-7; 13 nucleotides line up with TRBD2. This CDR3 contains 14 residues. With V trimmed by 4 bases and J by 5 bases, 2 bases remained unmatched. CDR1 is SGHDN, CDR2 FVKESK, per germline. As DNA, the CDR3 is TGTGCCAGCAGCCCGACTAGCGGGAGGCACGAGCAGTACTTC. It specifies CASSPTSGRHEQYF.

This rearrangement joins TRBV20-1 to TRBJ2-4; tentatively, D is TRBD2 (6 bases). The germline gives CDR1 DFQATT, CDR2 SNEGSKA (reference sequence). This CDR3 is built from 14 residues. V was shortened by 5 bases and J by 3 bases, with 14 bases between the two germline ends. CDR3 protein: CSAFPGTGKNIQYF. The CDR3 DNA is TGCAGTGCTTTCCCCGGGACTGGCAAAAACATTCAGTACTTC.

This chain uses TRBV9 with TRBJ2-7, with D possibly being TRBD1 (5 bases). Between the trimmed V and J ends, which lost 0 bases and 6 bases, there was a span of 16 bases. The CDR3 consists of 15 residues. The germline gives CDR1 SGDLS, CDR2 YYNGEE. The DNA of the CDR3 is TGTGCCAGCAGCGTAGATCAGGGAAAGTCCGGCGAGCAGTACTTC. Its translation: CASSVDQGKSGEQYF.

This chain connects TRBV28 to TRBJ1-5, with D maybe TRBD1 (6 bases). Germline V gene data show CDR1 as MDHEN and CDR2 as SYDVKM. The CDR3 covers 13 residues. Deletions cut 7 bases from V and 4 bases from J, with 11 bases between. CDR3 nucleotides: TGTGCCAGCAAACAGGGCATTAATCAGCCCCAGCATTTT. Translating it yields CASKQGINQPQHF.

The V call is TRBV6-5, the J call TRBJ2-7; D unresolved. Between the trimmed V and J ends, which lost 4 bases and 2 bases, there was a span of 6 bases. CDR3 length: 12 amino acids. Germline V gives CDR1 MNHEY, CDR2 SVGAGI. The CDR3 nucleotides read TGTGCCAGCAGTTCGGGTACCTACGAGCAGTACTTC. Its translation: CASSSGTYEQYF.

This clonotype has just a few counts. This rearrangement joins TRBV20-1 to TRBJ1-4; D unclear. The CDR3 is 12 amino acids. CDR1 and CDR2 (germline): DFQATT, SNEGSKA (reference sequence). Trimming took 3 bases from V and 7 from J, leaving 9 bases between them. The CDR3 sequence is CSARDRAEKLFF. Written as DNA, the CDR3 is TGCAGTGCTAGGGACCGGGCTGAAAAACTGTTTTTT.

The gene calls are TRBV11-2 and TRBJ2-3; 11 positions agree with TRBD2. CDR1 is SGHAT and CDR2 is FQNNGV in the germline V gene. V lost 2 bases, J lost 0 bases, and 4 bases stayed unmatched. The CDR3 is made up of 17 amino acids. CDR3 residues: CASSLHRTSGSTDTQYF. The CDR3 nucleotides are TGTGCCAGCAGCTTACATCGGACTAGCGGGAGCACAGATACGCAGTATTTT.

This chain connects TRBV28 to TRBJ1-1; 8 nucleotides agree with TRBD1. CDR1 and CDR2 from the germline V gene are MDHEN and SYDVKM. V was pared by 1 base and J by 0 bases, with 7 bases of the junction left unmatched. The CDR3 is 17 residues long. CDR3 sequence reads: CASSLLTGGRMNTEAFF. CDR3 DNA sequence: TGTGCCAGCAGTTTATTAACAGGGGGGCGGATGAACACTGAAGCTTTCTTT.

This clonotype has only a few counts. The CDR3 here is CASSLETAPSYEQYF. In DNA form, the CDR3 reads TGTGCCAGCAGCTTAGAGACAGCGCCATCCTACGAGCAGTACTTC. V usage is TRBV7-9 and J usage is TRBJ2-7; D is possibly TRBD1 (5 bases). CDR3 length: 15 residues. Trimming shortened V by 1 base and J by 1 base, and 11 bases separated the two germline ends. CDR1 and CDR2 from the germline V gene are SEHNR and FQNEAQ (reference sequence).

This clonotype was observed a handful of times. The CDR3 protein is CSAGDRTEYGYTF. The DNA of the CDR3 is TGCAGCGCTGGGGACAGGACGGAATATGGCTACACCTTC. The chain has TRBV29-1 and TRBJ1-2; 8 nucleotides match TRBD1. J was trimmed by 5 bases and V by 7 bases; bases with no gene match: 9. The CDR3 loop spans 13 amino acids. Germline lookup yields CDR1 SQVTM and CDR2 ANQGSEA.

This clonotype was found many times. This sequence joins TRBV10-3 and TRBJ2-1, with TRBD2 matching 10 bases. J gave up 10 bases and V 5 bases, and 8 bases lay outside the gene matches. This CDR3 is 14 amino acids long. Germline V gives CDR1 ENHRY, CDR2 SYGVKD. Here the CDR3 DNA reads TGTGCCATCAGTCGACTAGCGGGCAGTCGGGAGCAGTTCTTC. It specifies CAISRLAGSREQFF.

This clonotype has at least ten counts. The rearrangement joins TRBV18 to TRBJ2-1; 7 bases are shared with TRBD2. The CDR3 extends over 13 amino acids. V lost 3 bases and J lost 7; bases outside the gene matches: 3. Germline loops: CDR1 KGHSH, CDR2 LQKENI. The CDR3 DNA reads TGTGCCAGCTCACCCCCCGGGAGGAATGAGCAGTTCTTC. Protein sequence: CASSPPGRNEQFF. Based on the CDR3 plus reference TRBV18 and TRBJ2-1, the full variable domain is NAGVMQNPRHLVRRRGQEARLRCSPMKGHSHVYWYRQLPEEGLKFMVYLQKENIIDESGMPKERFSAEFPKEGPSILRIQQVVRGDSAAYFCASSPPGRNEQFFGPGTRLTVL.

The sample holds a few counts of this clonotype. The chain combines TRBV20-1 with TRBJ1-2; D is uncertain. The CDR3 spans 14 residues. V dropped 3 bases and J dropped 0 bases, with 11 bases sitting between them. In germline, CDR1 is DFQATT, CDR2 SNEGSKA (reference sequence). The chain's CDR3 is CSARGSDPNYGYTF. In DNA, the CDR3 is TGCAGTGCTAGGGGGTCAGATCCTAACTATGGCTACACCTTC.

This clonotype was observed many times. The rearrangement uses TRBV6-1 and TRBJ1-1; tentative D call: TRBD1 (6 bases). Germline V CDR1 and CDR2: MNHNS, SASEGT. The CDR3 extends over 14 amino acids. The V and J ends lost 4 bases and 0 bases respectively, with 9 bases between them. DNA of the CDR3: TGTGCCAGCAGTGTAGGGGGATTGAACACTGAAGCTTTCTTT. Encoded protein: CASSVGGLNTEAFF.

This clonotype was seen only a few times. This chain uses TRBV19 with TRBJ2-6; D not resolved. CDR3 length: 13 residues. V lost 2 bases to trimming and J lost 4 bases, with 3 bases between them. CDR1 and CDR2 from the germline V gene are LNHDA and SQIVND (reference sequence). The CDR3 sequence: CASSISGANVLTF. CDR3 DNA: TGTGCCAGTAGTATATCGGGGGCCAACGTCCTGACTTTC. Variable domain in full (rest from reference TRBV19 and TRBJ2-6): DGGITQSPKYLFRKEGQNVTLSCEQNLNHDAMYWYRQDPGQGLRLIYYSQIVNDFQKGDIAEGYSVSREKKESFPLTVTSAQKNPTAFYLCASSISGANVLTFGAGSRLTVL.

This clonotype showed up many times. V gene TRBV3-1 combines with J gene TRBJ2-2, with 11 bases that match TRBD1. The V gene end was trimmed by 5 bases and the J gene end by 7 bases; junction bases not matched to a gene: 12. The CDR3 runs to 17 residues. Germline values: CDR1 LGHDT, CDR2 YNNKEL (reference sequence). The DNA of the CDR3 is TGTGCCAGCAGCAGACTACTTGGACAGGGGGCGGGCGGGGAGCTGTTTTTT. Translated: CASSRLLGQGAGGELFF.

This clonotype was observed a few times. V usage is TRBV10-3 and J usage is TRBJ1-1, with D possibly TRBD1 on 6 matching bases. The germline gives CDR1 ENHRY, CDR2 SYGVKD. Trimming cost V 6 bases and J 7 bases, with 18 bases left between them. The CDR3 length is 14 residues. The CDR3 loop reads CAIRETGPEGEAFF. In DNA form, the CDR3 reads TGTGCCATCAGGGAGACAGGCCCCGAGGGTGAAGCTTTCTTT.

This clonotype was seen many times. V is TRBV2 and J is TRBJ2-7; D unclear. V gave up 8 bases and J gave up 6 bases, with 17 bases separating them. Per germline, CDR1 SNHLY and CDR2 FYNNEI. This CDR3 is 13 amino acids long. The CDR3 DNA is TGTGCCAGCTTGGTAGTTCGGAGCAGCGAGCAGTACTTC. Translated: CASLVVRSSEQYF. The complete variable domain, with remaining parts taken from reference TRBV2 and TRBJ2-7, reads EPEVTQTPSHQVTQMGQEVILRCVPISNHLYFYWYRQILGQKVEFLVSFYNNEISEKSEIFDDQFSVERPDGSNFTLKIRSTKLEDSAMYFCASLVVRSSEQYFGPGTRLTVT.

The sample holds many counts of this clonotype. The DNA for the CDR3 is TGTGCCAGCAGCCTCCTTCCGACTAGCGAAGATACGCAGTATTTT. It yields the protein CASSLLPTSEDTQYF. The J gene is TRBJ2-3, the V gene TRBV3-1, with 8 bases that match TRBD2. Germline V lookup: CDR1 LGHDT, CDR2 YNNKEL (reference sequence). The CDR3 length is 15 residues. V gave up 4 bases and J gave up 5 bases; unmatched junction bases: 8.

The gene calls are TRBV6-1 and TRBJ2-3, with D tentatively TRBD2 (5 bases). V lost 4 bases to trimming and J lost 6 bases, with 14 bases between them. Germline V gene lookup returns CDR1 MNHNS and CDR2 SASEGT. CDR3 size: 14 residues. The CDR3 DNA reads as TGTGCCAGCAGTGCAACCAGCGGATCGGATACGCAGTATTTT. This encodes CASSATSGSDTQYF.

This clonotype has only a few counts. The chain recombines TRBV19 with TRBJ1-6, with a weak D call TRBD1 (5 bases). The germline V and J ends were trimmed by 5 bases and 6 bases, with 14 bases remaining between them. The CDR3 runs 15 residues. Germline CDR1 and CDR2: LNHDA and SQIVND (reference sequence). The CDR3 nucleotides read TGTGCCAGTAGTCCGCGGGACGGTTTTAATTCACCCCTCCACTTT. It yields the protein CASSPRDGFNSPLHF.